The TCR beta chain under discussion was sequenced for a study of identical twins (dated by TCRdb to the mid-2010s). At the level of the whole study: To test whether fetal clonotypes persist, this study deep-sequenced TCR alpha and beta repertoires from monozygotic twins, from unrelated adults of various ages, and from cord blood. To rule out contamination, replicate twin experiments were performed at different times with different library preparation protocols. General findings and caveats noted by the study authors: Because the same donors could not be followed over many years, the conclusions relied on cross-sectional statistical analysis. Compared with coincidental sharing between unrelated individuals, out-of-frame TCR alpha sequences shared between twins had an excess of sequences with low generation probability. Fewer insertions were carried by abundant cord blood beta clonotypes; a weaker similar trend was observed in young adult naive repertoires, while no such trend was observed in memory repertoires. In beta out-of-frame sequences, excess twin sharing was weaker, because having fewer shared sequences lowered the signal-to-noise ratio. In monozygotic twins, out-of-frame TCR alpha sharing was systematically underestimated by recombination models, although the models agreed with sharing between unrelated individuals. Invariant T cells such as MAIT and iNKT could partly confound zero-insertion analyses, though diverse VJ usage argued against this for most clonotypes.

Every donor in the study was a healthy Caucasian. Three pairs of female monozygotic twins, all aged roughly 18 to 29 years, made up the twin cohort. Positive isolation kits from Invitrogen were used to isolate CD4+ and CD8+ T cell populations. Library method: 5' RACE. Reads for this sample came from an Illumina HiSeq 2000. A universal primer binding site was added through template switching, and the final cDNA carried a unique molecular identifier so that TCR cDNA molecules could be counted accurately. First-strand cDNA for TCR alpha and beta chains was synthesized from specific primers in the conserved constant-segment region. To control for contamination, each cDNA library was double barcoded with a SMART-Mk sample barcode plus Illumina barcodes. Two successive PCR steps introduced TruSeq adapter sequences along with Illumina sample barcodes. The TCR alpha and beta cDNA libraries were sequenced on the Illumina HiSeq platform using custom primers. The authors' analysis ran thus. MiGEC processed the raw reads to extract unique molecular identifiers, while MiXCR was used to determine the CDR3 positions. For each individual, recombination models were inferred using an EM algorithm with the repgenHMM and IGoR tools. Shared clonotypes were analyzed with the tcR package in R, and sharing was normalized by the product of cloneset sizes. To study raw recombination free of thymic and clonal selection effects, out-of-frame nonproductive sequences were analyzed. Starting from the raw public reads, TCRdb applied fastp trimming at Q25, assembled clones with MiXCR and retained in-frame beta chains. Every CDR3 protein is listed once, alongside the most common genes and DNA of its rows. TCRdb, not the authors, supplied the V and J calls. In all, the sample holds around 290,000 distinct CDR3 sequences, and less than 9.5% of those were seen once. The ten most abundant clones make up approximately 7% of the sample.

Inclusive of the bounding cysteine and phenylalanine, the CDR3 is 15 residues long. The read is trimmed to its CDR3 DNA, 45 bases read in frame from base 1. V loses 2 bases, J loses 0 bases, and the germline ends lie 10 bases apart. In the germline V gene, CDR1 corresponds to SGDLS and CDR2 to YYNGEE. Ten or more counts support this clonotype. The antigen this receptor binds is unknown. Base qualities were left out, and no much larger clone turns up one base away. The data were also submitted as part of a second study, on yellow fever vaccine responses in identical twins. The second study reports: The T cell response to vaccination in identical twins was reported by the authors to appear partly convergent and partly personalized. Focusing on identical twins, the study followed the T cell clones that responded to the vaccine, and did so with precision.

This TCR was sampled from a woman younger than 35 in good health. Sequencing was done on a sample of CD8+ T cells sorted from blood. The chain is assembled from TRBV9 and TRBJ2-3, with a tentative D gene TRBD1 over 6 matching bases. The sequenced DNA is TGTGCCAGCAGCGTTCTGGACAGAAGCACAGATACGCAGTATTTT. It specifies CASSVLDRSTDTQYF.